The present entry profiles one T cell receptor (beta chain) with its context. This entry belongs to a study of T cell responses to AZD1222 COVID-19 vaccine. This CDR3 region has 15 residues. CDR1 SQVTM and CDR2 ANQGSEA come from the germline V gene. V was clipped by 1 base and J by 2 bases, with 14 bases between them. The table came from immunoSEQ multiplex PCR; TCRdb's copy has only in-frame clones and leaves some out. The table shows about 98,000 clones, with approximately 81% occurring only once. The chain joins TRBV29-1 to TRBJ1-1, with D unresolved. This receptor was identified in an adult in good health. Sequencing was performed on peripheral blood, taken on day 0 of AZD1222 vaccination. The CDR3 loop reads CSVEASVAPNTEAFF. Written as DNA, the CDR3 is TGCAGCGTTGAAGCCTCAGTGGCGCCTAACACTGAAGCTTTCTTT.